This T cell receptor beta chain was identified in a study of T cell changes during pregnancy in multiple sclerosis. The ends were cut back, 3 bases at V and 0 bases at J, with 9 bases in the middle. The CDR3 sequence is 14 residues long. Germline CDR1 and CDR2: MNHNS and SASEGT. Profiled with immunoSEQ multiplex PCR; TCRdb holds only in-frame clones, not every one. The sample lists 85,000 to 120,000 clones, 75% to 95% seen once, with 1.5% to 2% in the top ten. In its sample, this clone was seen a few times. The sample consisted of peripheral blood, taken before pregnancy. This chain links TRBV6-1 with TRBJ2-7; D might be TRBD2 (5 bases). This TCR was recovered from a female donor with multiple sclerosis, enrolled in a pregnancy study. The CDR3 DNA sequence: TGTGCCAGCAGTGAGGATCGGGACTCCTACGAGCAGTACTTC. Translation: CASSEDRDSYEQYF.